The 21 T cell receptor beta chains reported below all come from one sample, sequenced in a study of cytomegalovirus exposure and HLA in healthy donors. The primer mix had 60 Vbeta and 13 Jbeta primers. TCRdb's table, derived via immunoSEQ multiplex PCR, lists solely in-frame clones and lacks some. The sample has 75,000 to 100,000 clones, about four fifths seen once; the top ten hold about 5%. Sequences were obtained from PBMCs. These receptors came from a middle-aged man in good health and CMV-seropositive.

This CDR3 reads CASSTGQMNTEAFF. The CDR3 bases are TGCGCCAGCAGCACGGGACAGATGAACACTGAAGCTTTCTTT. The chain couples TRBV5-1 to TRBJ1-1; 7 bases agree with TRBD1. V shed 4 bases, J shed 0 bases, and the junction held 3 bases outside the gene matches. CDR3 size: 14 residues. CDR1 is SGHRS and CDR2 is YFSETQ in the germline V gene.

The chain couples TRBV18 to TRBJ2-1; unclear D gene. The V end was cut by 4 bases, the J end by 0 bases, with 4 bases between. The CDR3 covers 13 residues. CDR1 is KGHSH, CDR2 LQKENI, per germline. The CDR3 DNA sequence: TGTGCCAGCTCACTGAGCTCCTACAATGAGCAGTTCTTC. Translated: CASSLSSYNEQFF.

CDR3 loop: CASSPRGQGGTEAFF. The DNA of the CDR3 is TGTGCCAGCAGTCCCAGGGGACAGGGGGGTACTGAAGCTTTCTTT. V and J are TRBV27 and TRBJ1-1; 11 positions match TRBD1. V lost 5 bases and J lost 5; bases outside the gene matches: 7. CDR1 and CDR2 from the germline V gene are MNHEY and SMNVEV (reference sequence). CDR3 size: 15 residues.

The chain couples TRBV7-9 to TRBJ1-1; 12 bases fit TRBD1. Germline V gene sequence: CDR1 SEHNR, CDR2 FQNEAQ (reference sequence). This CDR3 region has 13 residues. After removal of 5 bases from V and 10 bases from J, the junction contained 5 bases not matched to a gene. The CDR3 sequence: CASSPRDRGRAFF. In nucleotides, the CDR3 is TGTGCCAGCAGCCCCCGGGACAGGGGGCGAGCTTTCTTT.

Here the CDR3 DNA reads TGTGCCAGCAGCTTAGTAGGACAGCTCACCGGGGAGCTGTTTTTT. This codes for CASSLVGQLTGELFF. This chain links TRBV7-2 with TRBJ2-2, with a possible D match to TRBD1 (6 bases). CDR3 size: 15 residues. The V end lost 1 base, the J end lost 4 bases, and 10 bases lay between the germline ends. From germline, CDR1 is SGHTA and CDR2 FQGNSA.

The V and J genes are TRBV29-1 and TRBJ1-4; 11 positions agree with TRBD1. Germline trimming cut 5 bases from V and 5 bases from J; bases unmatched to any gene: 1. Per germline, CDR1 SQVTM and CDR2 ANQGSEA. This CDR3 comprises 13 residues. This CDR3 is CSVWDRGNEKLFF. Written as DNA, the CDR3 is TGCAGCGTTTGGGACAGGGGGAATGAAAAACTGTTTTTT.

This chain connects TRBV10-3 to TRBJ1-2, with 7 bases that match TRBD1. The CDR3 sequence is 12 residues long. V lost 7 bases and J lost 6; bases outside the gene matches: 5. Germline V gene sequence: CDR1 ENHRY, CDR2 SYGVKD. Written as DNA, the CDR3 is TGTGCCATCAACAAGGGGGCGAATGGCTACACCTTC. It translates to CAINKGANGYTF.

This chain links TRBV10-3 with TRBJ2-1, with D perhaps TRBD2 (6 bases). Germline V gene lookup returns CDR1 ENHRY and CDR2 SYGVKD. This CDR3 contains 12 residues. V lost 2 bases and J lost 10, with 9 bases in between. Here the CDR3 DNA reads TGTGCCATCAGTGAGGCGGGAAACGAGCAGTTCTTC. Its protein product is CAISEAGNEQFF.

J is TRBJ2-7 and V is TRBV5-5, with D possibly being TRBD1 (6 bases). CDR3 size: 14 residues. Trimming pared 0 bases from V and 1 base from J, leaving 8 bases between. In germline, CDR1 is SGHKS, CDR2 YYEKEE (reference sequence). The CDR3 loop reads CASSLGTASYEQYF. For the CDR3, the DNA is TGTGCCAGCAGCTTGGGGACAGCATCCTACGAGCAGTACTTC.

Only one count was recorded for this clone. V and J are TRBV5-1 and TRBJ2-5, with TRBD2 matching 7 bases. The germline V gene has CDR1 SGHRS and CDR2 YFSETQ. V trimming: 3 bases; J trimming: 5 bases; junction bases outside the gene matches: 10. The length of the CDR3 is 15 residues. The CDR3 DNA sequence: TGCGCCAGCAGCTCAACATGGGACGGGGGGGAGACCCAGTACTTC. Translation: CASSSTWDGGETQYF.

CDR3 nucleotides: TGTGCCTGGAGTGGCGAGAGTCTCCAGCCCCAGCATTTT. This sequence encodes CAWSGESLQPQHF. The V gene is TRBV30, the J gene TRBJ1-5; D remains ambiguous. V shed 1 base and J shed 7 bases, with 11 bases lying between them. Germline V gene sequence: CDR1 GTSNPN, CDR2 SVGIG (reference sequence). This CDR3 is built from 13 residues.

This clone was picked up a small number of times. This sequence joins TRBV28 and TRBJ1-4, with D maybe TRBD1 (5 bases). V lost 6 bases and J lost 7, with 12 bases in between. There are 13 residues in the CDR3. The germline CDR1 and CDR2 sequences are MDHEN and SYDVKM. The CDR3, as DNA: TGTGCCAGCAGAACAGGCCTTAGTGAAAAACTGTTTTTT. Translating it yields CASRTGLSEKLFF.

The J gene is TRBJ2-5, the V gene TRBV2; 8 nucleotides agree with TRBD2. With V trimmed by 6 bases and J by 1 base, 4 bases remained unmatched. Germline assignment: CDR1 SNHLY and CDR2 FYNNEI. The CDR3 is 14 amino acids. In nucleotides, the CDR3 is TGTGCCAGCAGGAGCGGGGGCCCCCAAGAGACCCAGTACTTC. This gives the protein CASRSGGPQETQYF.

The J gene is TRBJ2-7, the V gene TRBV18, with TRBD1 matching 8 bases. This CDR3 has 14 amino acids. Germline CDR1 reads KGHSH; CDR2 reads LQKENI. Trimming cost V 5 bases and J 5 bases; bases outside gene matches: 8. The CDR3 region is CASSSQGARNEQYF. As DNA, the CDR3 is TGTGCCAGCTCATCTCAGGGGGCCAGGAACGAGCAGTACTTC. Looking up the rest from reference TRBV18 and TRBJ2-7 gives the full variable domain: NAGVMQNPRHLVRRRGQEARLRCSPMKGHSHVYWYRQLPEEGLKFMVYLQKENIIDESGMPKERFSAEFPKEGPSILRIQQVVRGDSAAYFCASSSQGARNEQYFGPGTRLTVT.

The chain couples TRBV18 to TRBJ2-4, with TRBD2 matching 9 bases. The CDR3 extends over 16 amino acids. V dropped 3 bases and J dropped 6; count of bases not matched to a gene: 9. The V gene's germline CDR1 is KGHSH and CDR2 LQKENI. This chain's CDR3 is CASSPRQRGVSNIQYF. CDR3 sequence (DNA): TGTGCCAGCTCACCTCGGCAGCGGGGGGTTTCAAACATTCAGTACTTC. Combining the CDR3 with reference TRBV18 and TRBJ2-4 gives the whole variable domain NAGVMQNPRHLVRRRGQEARLRCSPMKGHSHVYWYRQLPEEGLKFMVYLQKENIIDESGMPKERFSAEFPKEGPSILRIQQVVRGDSAAYFCASSPRQRGVSNIQYFGAGTRLSVL.

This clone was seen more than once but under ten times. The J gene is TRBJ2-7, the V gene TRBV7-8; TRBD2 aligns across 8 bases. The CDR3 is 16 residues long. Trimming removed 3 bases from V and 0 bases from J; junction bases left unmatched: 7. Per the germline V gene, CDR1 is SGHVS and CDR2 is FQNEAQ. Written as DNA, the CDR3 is TGTGCCAGCAGCTTTGGTGTGGGGACTAGCTCCTACGAGCAGTACTTC. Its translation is CASSFGVGTSSYEQYF.

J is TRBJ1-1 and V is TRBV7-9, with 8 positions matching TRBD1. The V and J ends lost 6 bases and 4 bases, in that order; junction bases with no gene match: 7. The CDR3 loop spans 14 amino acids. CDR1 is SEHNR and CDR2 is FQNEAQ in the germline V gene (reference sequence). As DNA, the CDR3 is TGTGCCAGCAGAGCAGGGGGCGCTTCCACTGAAGCTTTCTTT. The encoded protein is CASRAGGASTEAFF.

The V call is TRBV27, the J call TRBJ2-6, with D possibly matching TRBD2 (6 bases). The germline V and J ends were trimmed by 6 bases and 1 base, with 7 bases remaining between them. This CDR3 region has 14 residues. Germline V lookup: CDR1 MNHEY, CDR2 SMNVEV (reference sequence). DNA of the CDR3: TGTGCCAGCAGCGGGGGTTCTGGGGCCAACGTCCTGACTTTC. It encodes CASSGGSGANVLTF. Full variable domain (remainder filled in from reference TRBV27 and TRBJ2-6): EAQVTQNPRYLITVTGKKLTVTCSQNMNHEYMSWYRQDPGLGLRQIYYSMNVEVTDKGDVPEGYKVSRKEKRNFPLILESPSPNQTSLYFCASSGGSGANVLTFGAGSRLTVL.

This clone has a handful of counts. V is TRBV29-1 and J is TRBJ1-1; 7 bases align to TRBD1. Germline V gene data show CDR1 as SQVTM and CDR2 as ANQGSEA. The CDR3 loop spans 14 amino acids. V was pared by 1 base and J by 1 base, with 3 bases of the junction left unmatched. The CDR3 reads CSVEAGQANTEAFF. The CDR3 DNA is TGCAGCGTTGAAGCTGGACAGGCGAACACTGAAGCTTTCTTT.

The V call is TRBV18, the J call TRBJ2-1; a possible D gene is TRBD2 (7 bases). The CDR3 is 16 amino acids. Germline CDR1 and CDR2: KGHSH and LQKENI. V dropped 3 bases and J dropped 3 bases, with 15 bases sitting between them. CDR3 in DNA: TGTGCCAGCTCACCGAGTGCGGGGGCGGTCTACAATGAGCAGTTCTTC. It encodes CASSPSAGAVYNEQFF.

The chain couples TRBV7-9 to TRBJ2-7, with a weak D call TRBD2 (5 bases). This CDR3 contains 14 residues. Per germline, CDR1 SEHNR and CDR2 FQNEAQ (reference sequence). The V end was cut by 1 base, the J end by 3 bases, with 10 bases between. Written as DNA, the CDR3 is TGTGCCAGCAGCTTAGTTGGACTCAACTACGAGCAGTACTTC. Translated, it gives CASSLVGLNYEQYF.